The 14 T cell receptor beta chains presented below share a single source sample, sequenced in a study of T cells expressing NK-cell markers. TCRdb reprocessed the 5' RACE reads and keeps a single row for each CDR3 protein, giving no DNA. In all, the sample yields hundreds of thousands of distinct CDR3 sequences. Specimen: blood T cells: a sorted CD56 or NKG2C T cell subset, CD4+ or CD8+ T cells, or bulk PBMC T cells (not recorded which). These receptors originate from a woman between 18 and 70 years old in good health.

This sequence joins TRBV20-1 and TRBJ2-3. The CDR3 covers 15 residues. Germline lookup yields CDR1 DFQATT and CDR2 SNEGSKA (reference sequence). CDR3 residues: CSAREASSGVDTQYF.

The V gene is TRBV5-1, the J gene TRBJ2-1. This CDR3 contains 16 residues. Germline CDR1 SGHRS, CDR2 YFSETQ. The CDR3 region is CASSLDVATSYNEQFF. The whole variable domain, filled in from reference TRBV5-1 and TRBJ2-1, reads KAGVTQTPRYLIKTRGQQVTLSCSPISGHRSVSWYQQTPGQGLQFLFEYFSETQRNKGNFPGRFSGRQFSNSRSEMNVSTLELGDSALYLCASSLDVATSYNEQFFGPGTRLTVL.

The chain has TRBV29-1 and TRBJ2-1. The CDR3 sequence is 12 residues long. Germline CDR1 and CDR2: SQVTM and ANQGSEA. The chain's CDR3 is CSVPDGHNEQFF.

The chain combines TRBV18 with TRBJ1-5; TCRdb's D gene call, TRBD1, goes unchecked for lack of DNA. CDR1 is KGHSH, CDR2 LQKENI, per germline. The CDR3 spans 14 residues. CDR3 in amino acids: CASSPSTGLQPQHF.

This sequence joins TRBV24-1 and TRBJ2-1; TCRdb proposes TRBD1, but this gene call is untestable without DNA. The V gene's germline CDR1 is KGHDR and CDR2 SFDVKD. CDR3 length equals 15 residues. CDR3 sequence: CATSDPRDRVGEQFF.

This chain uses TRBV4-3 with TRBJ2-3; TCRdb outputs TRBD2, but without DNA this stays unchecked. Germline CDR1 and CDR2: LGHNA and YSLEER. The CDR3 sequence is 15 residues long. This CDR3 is CASSHSGGADDTQYF.

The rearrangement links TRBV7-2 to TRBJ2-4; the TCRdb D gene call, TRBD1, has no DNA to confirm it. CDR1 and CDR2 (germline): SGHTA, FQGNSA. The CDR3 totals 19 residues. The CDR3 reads CASSLGRGTGLLGKNIQYF.

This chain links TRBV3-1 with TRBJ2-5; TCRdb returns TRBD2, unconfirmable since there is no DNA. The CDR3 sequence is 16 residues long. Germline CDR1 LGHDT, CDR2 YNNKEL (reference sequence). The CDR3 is CASSPDSTPYQETQYF.

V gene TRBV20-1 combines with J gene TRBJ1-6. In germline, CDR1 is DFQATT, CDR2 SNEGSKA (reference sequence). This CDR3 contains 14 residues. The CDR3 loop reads CSARDLAVDSPLHF.

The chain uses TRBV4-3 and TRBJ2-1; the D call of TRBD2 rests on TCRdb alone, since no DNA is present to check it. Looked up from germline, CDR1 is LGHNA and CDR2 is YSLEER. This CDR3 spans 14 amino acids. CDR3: CASSQANTRDEQFF.

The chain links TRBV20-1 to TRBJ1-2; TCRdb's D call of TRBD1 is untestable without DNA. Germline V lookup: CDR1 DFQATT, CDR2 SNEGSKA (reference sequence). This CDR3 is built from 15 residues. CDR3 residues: CSAPPADRANYGYTF.

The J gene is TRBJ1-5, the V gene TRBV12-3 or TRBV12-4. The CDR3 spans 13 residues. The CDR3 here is CASSYGGNQPQHF.

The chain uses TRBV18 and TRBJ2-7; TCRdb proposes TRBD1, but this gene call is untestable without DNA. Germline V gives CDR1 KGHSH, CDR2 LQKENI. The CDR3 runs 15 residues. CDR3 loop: CASSPPGQGGYEQYF.

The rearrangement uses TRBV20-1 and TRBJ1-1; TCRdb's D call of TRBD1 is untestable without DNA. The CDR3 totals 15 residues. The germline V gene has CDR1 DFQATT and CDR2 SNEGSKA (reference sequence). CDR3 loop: CSVPGQGIRGTEAFF.